The 23 T cell receptor beta chains below were found in one sample sequenced in a study of cytomegalovirus exposure and HLA in healthy donors. Produced via immunoSEQ multiplex PCR; TCRdb's table is partial and in-frame only. The sample lists 100,000 to 150,000 clones, approximately 88% occurring once. Sequencing was done on a sample of PBMCs. These receptors all stem from a woman aged 18 to 35 in good health and CMV-seronegative.

The J gene is TRBJ2-7, the V gene TRBV30; the D gene is possibly TRBD1 (5 bases). CDR1 and CDR2 (germline): GTSNPN, SVGIG (reference sequence). This CDR3 region has 16 residues. V was cut by 0 bases and J by 4 bases, with 19 bases left in between. The DNA of the CDR3 is TGTGCCTGGAGTGTACTCCCCGCAGGGTTCGGGTACGAGCAGTACTTC. The encoded protein is CAWSVLPAGFGYEQYF.

J is TRBJ2-2 and V is TRBV10-2; D gene ambiguous. CDR1 WSHSY and CDR2 SAAADI come from the germline V gene. There are 13 residues in the CDR3. V dropped 5 bases and J dropped 0 bases, with 4 bases sitting between them. The CDR3 DNA reads TGCGCCAGCAGTCCAACGAACACCGGGGAGCTGTTTTTT. Residues: CASSPTNTGELFF.

The chain combines TRBV30 with TRBJ2-2; 9 nucleotides match TRBD2. The CDR3 extends over 14 amino acids. J gave up 3 bases and V 8 bases, and 7 bases lay outside the gene matches. CDR1 is GTSNPN and CDR2 is SVGIG in the germline V gene (reference sequence). The CDR3 bases are TGTGCCGGATCTAGCGGGATCGACACCGGGGAGCTGTTTTTT. Translating gives CAGSSGIDTGELFF.

The V call is TRBV5-4, the J call TRBJ1-2; D is undetermined. The CDR3 has 14 amino acids. V was shortened by 4 bases and J by 8 bases, with 18 bases between the two germline ends. Germline V gives CDR1 SGHNT, CDR2 YYREEE (reference sequence). The CDR3 bases are TGTGCCAGCAGCCTGGATCGAGGGTATTTCGGCTACACCTTC. Its translation: CASSLDRGYFGYTF.

The chain employs TRBV27 and TRBJ2-1, with 7 bases identical to TRBD2. In germline, CDR1 is MNHEY, CDR2 SMNVEV (reference sequence). The V segment lost 8 bases and the J segment 9 bases; nucleotides outside the gene matches: 10. CDR3 length: 13 amino acids. The CDR3, as DNA: TGTGCCAGCGTCGGGGGAGGGCCGATTGAGCAGTTCTTC. Its translation: CASVGGGPIEQFF.

This clone was observed a few times. The chain joins TRBV6-5 to TRBJ2-7, with D possibly TRBD1 on 5 matching bases. The CDR3 is 13 amino acids. Germline values: CDR1 MNHEY, CDR2 SVGAGI. Trimming removed 10 bases at V and 4 bases at J, with 17 bases between. CDR3 sequence: CAISPGKSYEQYF. CDR3 in DNA: TGTGCCATCAGCCCAGGGAAATCTTACGAGCAGTACTTC.

For the CDR3, the DNA is TGTGCCAGCAGCTGGACAGGACCTTATGGCTACACCTTC. It encodes CASSWTGPYGYTF. This sequence joins TRBV28 and TRBJ1-2; 7 bases fit TRBD1. Germline V CDR1 and CDR2: MDHEN, SYDVKM. With V trimmed by 6 bases and J by 5 bases, 6 bases remained unmatched. This CDR3 comprises 13 residues.

This clone was seen only once. V is TRBV9 and J is TRBJ1-1; TRBD1 matches at 7 bases. Germline V CDR1 and CDR2: SGDLS, YYNGEE. The V gene end was trimmed by 4 bases and the J gene end by 3 bases; junction bases not matched to a gene: 3. The CDR3 spans 13 residues. CDR3 in amino acids: CASSPQGDTEAFF. The CDR3 DNA follows: TGTGCCAGCAGCCCTCAGGGGGACACTGAAGCTTTCTTT.

CDR3 amino acids: CSVNPQRNEQFF. The CDR3 DNA sequence: TGCAGCGTTAACCCCCAGCGCAATGAGCAGTTCTTC. The J gene is TRBJ2-1, the V gene TRBV29-1, with no clear D. There are 12 residues in the CDR3. CDR1 is SQVTM, CDR2 ANQGSEA, per germline. Trimming shortened V by 5 bases and J by 6 bases, and 11 bases separated the two germline ends.

The rearrangement links TRBV4-2 to TRBJ2-2; 10 bases align to TRBD2. This CDR3 comprises 16 residues. CDR1 is LGHNA and CDR2 is YNFKEQ in the germline V gene. Germline trimming cut 5 bases from V and 8 bases from J; bases unmatched to any gene: 11. Here the CDR3 reads CASSRGLAEGGGELFF. In DNA, the CDR3 is TGTGCCAGCAGCAGAGGACTAGCGGAAGGAGGGGGGGAGCTGTTTTTT.

V and J are TRBV4-1 and TRBJ2-3; D unclear. V was cut by 2 bases and J by 2 bases, with 5 bases left in between. The germline gives CDR1 MGHRA, CDR2 YSYEKL. The CDR3 contains 13 residues. The CDR3 nucleotides are TGCGCCAGCAGCCAAATCTTCACAGATACGCAGTATTTT. This sequence encodes CASSQIFTDTQYF.

V gene TRBV11-2 combines with J gene TRBJ2-1, with D maybe TRBD1 (7 bases). The CDR3 length is 16 residues. V was shortened by 6 bases and J by 6 bases, with 21 bases between the two germline ends. Germline V lookup: CDR1 SGHAT, CDR2 FQNNGV. The CDR3 DNA sequence: TGTGCCAGCAGACTGCTGACAGGGAGGTCGGTCAATGAGCAGTTCTTC. Translating it yields CASRLLTGRSVNEQFF.

The DNA for the CDR3 is TGTGCCAGCAGCTTAGACCTACCCCCCTACGAGCAGTACTTC. Encoded protein: CASSLDLPPYEQYF. The V gene is TRBV11-2, the J gene TRBJ2-7; the D is unclear. Trimming pared 0 bases from V and 2 bases from J, leaving 8 bases between. Per the germline V gene, CDR1 is SGHAT and CDR2 is FQNNGV. The CDR3 spans 14 residues.

The V and J genes are TRBV6-1 and TRBJ1-5; no firm D call. This CDR3 has 15 residues. Trimming took 0 bases from V and 7 from J, leaving 13 bases between them. CDR1 MNHNS and CDR2 SASEGT come from the germline V gene. The CDR3 loop reads CASSEAGDPGQPQHF. The CDR3 region has the DNA TGTGCCAGCAGTGAAGCTGGAGACCCCGGCCAGCCCCAGCATTTT.

The sample holds one count of this clone. The chain recombines TRBV7-9 with TRBJ1-2; TRBD1 is a possible D gene (5 bases). V was pared by 4 bases and J by 2 bases, with 17 bases between. The CDR3 sequence is 16 residues long. The V gene's germline CDR1 is SEHNR and CDR2 FQNEAQ (reference sequence). The CDR3 is CASSSPIDSTNYGYTF. DNA of the CDR3: TGTGCCAGCAGCTCCCCCATAGACAGCACCAACTATGGCTACACCTTC.

This clone appeared a single time. This rearrangement joins TRBV10-2 to TRBJ2-3, with 13 bases that match TRBD2. The CDR3 loop spans 16 amino acids. CDR1 and CDR2 from the germline V gene are WSHSY and SAAADI. The ends lost 3 bases at V and 4 bases at J; junction bases unmatched: 4. CDR3 bases: TGCGCCAGCAGTGAACCGACTAGCGGGGGGCCAGATACGCAGTATTTT. This translates into CASSEPTSGGPDTQYF.

The V and J genes are TRBV6-1 and TRBJ1-4; 7 nucleotides match TRBD1. This CDR3 comprises 14 residues. Germline-derived CDR1 and CDR2 are MNHNS and SASEGT. Trimming took 7 bases from V and 5 from J; bases not matched to a gene: 7. CDR3 in DNA: TGTGCCAGCACCAAGGACAGGTTGAATGAAAAACTGTTTTTT. This codes for CASTKDRLNEKLFF.

The chain links TRBV5-4 to TRBJ2-3; no reliable D call. The CDR3 covers 14 residues. Germline V lookup: CDR1 SGHNT, CDR2 YYREEE (reference sequence). Deletions cut 3 bases from V and 0 bases from J, with 8 bases between. This chain's CDR3 is CASSSDISTDTQYF. CDR3 coding DNA: TGTGCCAGCAGCTCCGACATTAGCACAGATACGCAGTATTTT. The entire variable domain, with the rest obtained from reference TRBV5-4 and TRBJ2-3, is as follows: ETGVTQSPTHLIKTRGQQVTLRCSSQSGHNTVSWYQQALGQGPQFIFQYYREEENGRGNFPPRFSGLQFPNYSSELNVNALELDDSALYLCASSSDISTDTQYFGPGTRLTVL.

A single count supports this clone. The chain recombines TRBV28 with TRBJ2-3; D might be TRBD2 (7 bases). This CDR3 has 15 residues. Deletions cut 6 bases from V and 0 bases from J, with 13 bases between. The germline CDR1 and CDR2 sequences are MDHEN and SYDVKM. The CDR3 coding sequence is TGTGCCAGCAGCCGCGGGGGCCCTAGCACAGATACGCAGTATTTT. Encoded protein: CASSRGGPSTDTQYF.

V gene TRBV28 combines with J gene TRBJ2-5; possible D gene TRBD1, 5 bases. Germline V CDR1 and CDR2: MDHEN, SYDVKM. Between the trimmed V and J ends, which lost 1 base and 2 bases, there was a span of 8 bases. This CDR3 has 14 amino acids. CDR3 DNA sequence: TGTGCCAGCAGTTTATATCCAGGGCAAGAGACCCAGTACTTC. Translation: CASSLYPGQETQYF.

There are a few counts of this clone. This chain links TRBV27 with TRBJ2-2; a weak D match, TRBD2 (5 bases). Trimming took 3 bases from V and 8 from J, leaving 13 bases between them. The CDR3 extends over 14 amino acids. Germline values: CDR1 MNHEY, CDR2 SMNVEV (reference sequence). CDR3: CASSLSSGPGELFF. In nucleotides, the CDR3 is TGTGCCAGCAGTTTGTCAAGCGGCCCAGGGGAGCTGTTTTTT.

This chain connects TRBV5-1 to TRBJ2-3; D is undetermined. V lost 7 bases and J lost 3, with 12 bases in between. Germline V gene sequence: CDR1 SGHRS, CDR2 YFSETQ. This CDR3 has 13 residues. CDR3 residues: CASGVASTDTQYF. The CDR3 bases are TGCGCCAGCGGTGTTGCGAGTACAGATACGCAGTATTTT.

This clone is a singleton in its sample. The chain carries TRBV28 and TRBJ2-7; D is unresolved. From germline, CDR1 is MDHEN and CDR2 SYDVKM. This CDR3 is built from 13 residues. V lost 5 bases, J lost 0 bases, and 8 bases lay in between. The chain's CDR3 is CASSPPLSYEQYF. The DNA for the CDR3 is TGTGCCAGCAGTCCCCCCCTCTCCTACGAGCAGTACTTC.